This T cell receptor beta chain was retrieved from a study of T cells in Graves' hyperthyroidism and ophthalmopathy. Regions amplified from RNA transcripts were the TCR beta CDR3 regions. The TCR CDR3 was amplified in a first-round RT-PCR using the HTBI primer set. MiXCR, run by TCRdb on the multiplex PCR reads, gives a single entry per CDR3 protein. The sample gives some 270,000 distinct CDR3 sequences, 13% of which show up once; more than 7.5% is in the top ten. The V and J ends lost 3 bases and 3 bases respectively, with 9 bases between them. CDR1 is LNHDA, CDR2 SQIVND, per germline (reference sequence). The CDR3 contains 13 residues. This clonotype was seen repeatedly, ten times or more.

Sequencing was carried out using blood. The chain combines TRBV19 with TRBJ2-7; D may be TRBD1 (5 bases). The TCR sequence derives from a woman in her thirties with Graves' hyperthyroidism that later progressed to Graves' ophthalmopathy. CDR3 in DNA: TGTGCCAGTAGTATTGGCAGGGACTACGAGCAGTACTTC. Protein product: CASSIGRDYEQYF.